Following are 24 T cell receptor beta chains from one sample sequenced in a study of CXCR3-negative and CXCR3-positive naive CD8 T cells. General observations from the study: Naive cells positive for CXCR3 carried more hydrophobic TRB CDR3s than CXCR3-negative ones.

Libraries of TRB cDNA were made by 5' RACE and carried UMIs. Reanalyzing the 5' RACE reads, TCRdb keeps one entry per CDR3 protein, without DNA. In all, the sample yields some 54,000 distinct CDR3 sequences. No antigens are known for them. Sequenced sample: naive CXCR3+ CD8+ T cells from blood. As for subset: CD45RO-CCR7+CD27+CD95- naive CD8+ T cells expressing CXCR3 (TNR3+). These TCRs come from a human donor in good health. Some clones in this sample may be carry-over from other donors' samples.

The rearrangement links TRBV7-6 to TRBJ2-6. CDR1 SGHVS and CDR2 FNYEAQ come from the germline V gene. The CDR3 has 13 amino acids. This CDR3 reads CASSAGGANVLTF.

This rearrangement joins TRBV21-1 to TRBJ2-7; TCRdb returns TRBD2, unconfirmable since there is no DNA. TRBV21-1 is deemed a pseudogene. The CDR3 sequence is 14 residues long. The CDR3 protein is CASTAFAEGFEQYF.

CDR3 residues: CASSLVGFQETQYF. J is TRBJ2-5 and V is TRBV7-8. The CDR3 runs to 14 residues. CDR1 is SGHVS, CDR2 FQNEAQ, per germline.

The gene calls are TRBV12-5 and TRBJ1-1. Germline CDR1 reads LGHNT; CDR2 reads FRNRAP. CDR3 length: 14 amino acids. The CDR3 is CASGLVALNTEAFF.

The chain couples TRBV20-1 to TRBJ2-1. The CDR3 is 11 residues long. The germline gives CDR1 DFQATT, CDR2 SNEGSKA (reference sequence). CDR3 protein: CSARDPGEQFF.

The chain's CDR3 is CASEPSGTSSYNEQFF. The chain couples TRBV7-9 to TRBJ2-1; the TRBD1 assignment by TCRdb is unverifiable without DNA. The CDR3 spans 16 residues. Germline values: CDR1 SEHNR, CDR2 FQNEAQ (reference sequence).

The chain recombines TRBV4-3 with TRBJ2-2; the TRBD2 assignment by TCRdb is unverifiable without DNA. The CDR3 extends over 15 amino acids. CDR1 and CDR2 from the germline V gene are LGHNA and YSLEER. Here the CDR3 reads CASSQVGASTGELFF.

This sequence joins TRBV25-1 and TRBJ2-3; the D call of TRBD2 rests on TCRdb alone, since no DNA is present to check it. CDR3 length: 17 residues. Germline assignment: CDR1 MGHDK and CDR2 SYGVNS. The CDR3 here is CASSEFLAGGTSYTQYF.

This chain uses TRBV28 with TRBJ2-7; the D call from TCRdb, TRBD1, cannot be confirmed without DNA. This CDR3 has 15 residues. CDR1 is MDHEN, CDR2 SYDVKM, per germline. The CDR3 here is CASSPQGAGSYEQYF.

The J gene is TRBJ1-5, the V gene TRBV4-3; the D call of TRBD1 rests on TCRdb alone, since no DNA is present to check it. The germline V gene has CDR1 LGHNA and CDR2 YSLEER. The CDR3 has 15 residues. CDR3 sequence: CASSPYAGGEQPQHF.

V is TRBV19 and J is TRBJ1-5; TCRdb selects TRBD1, and the lack of DNA leaves this call unchecked. The CDR3 has 18 amino acids. The germline V gene has CDR1 LNHDA and CDR2 SQIVND (reference sequence). The CDR3: CASSIDLSGGFGNQPQHF.

V is TRBV29-1 and J is TRBJ2-3; the D gene TCRdb calls, TRBD1, cannot be checked with no DNA. Germline-derived CDR1 and CDR2 are SQVTM and ANQGSEA. This CDR3 spans 15 amino acids. The CDR3 spells CSAPGVGGSTDTQYF.

The V gene is TRBV14, the J gene TRBJ2-7; the D call of TRBD2 rests on TCRdb alone, since no DNA is present to check it. The CDR3 extends over 15 amino acids. In germline, CDR1 is SGHDN, CDR2 FVKESK. The CDR3 here is CASSQGAGPSYEQYF. The variable domain in full, completed from reference TRBV14 and TRBJ2-7, reads EAGVTQFPSHSVIEKGQTVTLRCDPISGHDNLYWYRRVMGKEIKFLLHFVKESKQDESGMPNNRFLAERTGGTYSTLKVQPAELEDSGVYFCASSQGAGPSYEQYFGPGTRLTVT.

This chain links TRBV5-4 with TRBJ1-1; TCRdb outputs TRBD1, but without DNA this stays unchecked. Germline values: CDR1 SGHNT, CDR2 YYREEE (reference sequence). This CDR3 contains 14 residues. The CDR3: CASSLGQENTEAFF.

This chain connects TRBV29-1 to TRBJ2-2. CDR1 SQVTM and CDR2 ANQGSEA come from the germline V gene. CDR3 size: 13 residues. The CDR3 here is CSVGRTNTGELFF.

The rearrangement uses TRBV25-1 and TRBJ1-6. CDR3 size: 15 residues. Germline CDR1 and CDR2: MGHDK and SYGVNS. The CDR3 protein is CASSEWVGRNSPLHF.

V gene TRBV27 combines with J gene TRBJ1-1. CDR3 length equals 11 residues. CDR1 MNHEY and CDR2 SMNVEV come from the germline V gene (reference sequence). The CDR3 reads CASSSGLRAFF.

This chain links TRBV24-1 with TRBJ2-3; checking the TCRdb D call of TRBD2 is not possible without DNA. The germline CDR1 and CDR2 sequences are KGHDR and SFDVKD. This CDR3 region has 13 residues. The CDR3 loop reads CATRGTAEDTQYF.

The rearrangement links TRBV3-1 to TRBJ1-6; TCRdb selects TRBD1, and the lack of DNA leaves this call unchecked. CDR1 and CDR2 from the germline V gene are LGHDT and YNNKEL (reference sequence). CDR3 length: 19 residues. The CDR3: CASSQDIYRDREDGSPLHF.

CDR3 sequence reads: CASTQGFGTEAFF. The V call is TRBV7-9, the J call TRBJ1-1; TCRdb returns TRBD1, unconfirmable since there is no DNA. The CDR3 loop spans 13 amino acids. Germline V lookup: CDR1 SEHNR, CDR2 FQNEAQ (reference sequence).

The V gene is TRBV7-8, the J gene TRBJ2-1; TCRdb's D call, TRBD2, is unchecked because there is no DNA. CDR3 length equals 15 residues. CDR1 and CDR2 from the germline V gene are SGHVS and FQNEAQ. CDR3 loop: CASSLGAGGYNEQFF.

This chain connects TRBV19 to TRBJ2-6. The CDR3 is made up of 14 amino acids. Germline CDR1 LNHDA, CDR2 SQIVND (reference sequence). The CDR3 region is CATTTISGANVLTF. The variable domain in full, completed from reference TRBV19 and TRBJ2-6, reads DGGITQSPKYLFRKEGQNVTLSCEQNLNHDAMYWYRQDPGQGLRLIYYSQIVNDFQKGDIAEGYSVSREKKESFPLTVTSAQKNPTAFYLCATTTISGANVLTFGAGSRLTVL.

V usage is TRBV7-2 and J usage is TRBJ2-7. In germline, CDR1 is SGHTA, CDR2 FQGNSA. The CDR3 sequence is 14 residues long. The CDR3 is CASSSSGDSYEQYF.

The V gene is TRBV28, the J gene TRBJ2-5; TCRdb gives TRBD1 as the D gene, but with no DNA this cannot be confirmed. This CDR3 comprises 15 residues. Germline assignment: CDR1 MDHEN and CDR2 SYDVKM. CDR3 in amino acids: CASSPPGTGPETQYF. Drawing the rest from reference TRBV28 and TRBJ2-5, the complete variable domain is DVKVTQSSRYLVKRTGEKVFLECVQDMDHENMFWYRQDPGLGLRLIYFSYDVKMKEKGDIPEGYSVSREKKERFSLILESASTNQTSMYLCASSPPGTGPETQYFGPGTRLLVL.